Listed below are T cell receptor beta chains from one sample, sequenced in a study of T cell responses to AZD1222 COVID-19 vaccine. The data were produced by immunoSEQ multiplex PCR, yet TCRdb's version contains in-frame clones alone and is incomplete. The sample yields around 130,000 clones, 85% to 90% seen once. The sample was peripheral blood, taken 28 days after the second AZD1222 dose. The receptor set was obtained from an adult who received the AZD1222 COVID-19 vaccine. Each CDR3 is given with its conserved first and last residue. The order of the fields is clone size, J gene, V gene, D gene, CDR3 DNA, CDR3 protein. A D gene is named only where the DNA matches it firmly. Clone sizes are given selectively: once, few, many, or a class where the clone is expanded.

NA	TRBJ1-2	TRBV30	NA	TGTGCCTGGAGGATAATAGGGGGCTACACCTTC	CAWRIIGGYTF
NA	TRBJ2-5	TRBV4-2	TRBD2	TGTGCCAGCAGCCGAGGGACTAGCGGGTACCAAGAGACCCAGTACTTC	CASSRGTSGYQETQYF
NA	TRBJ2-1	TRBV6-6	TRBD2	TGTGCCAGCAGTTTGACTAGCGGGGTCTACAATGAGCAGTTCTTC	CASSLTSGVYNEQFF
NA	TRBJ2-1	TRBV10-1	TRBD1	TGCGCCAGCAGTGAGGCGGGACAGGGCTACAATGAGCAGTTCTTC	CASSEAGQGYNEQFF
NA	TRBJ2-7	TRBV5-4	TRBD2	TGTGCCAGCAGCTTCGGGGGGTGGCGTCAGAACGAGCAGTACTTC	CASSFGGWRQNEQYF
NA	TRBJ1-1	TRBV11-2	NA	TGTGCCAGCAGCTCCTCTGGGGGGAGGATGAACACTGAAGCTTTCTTT	CASSSSGGRMNTEAFF
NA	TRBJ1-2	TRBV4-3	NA	TGCGCCAGCAGCCAAGATTGGGCACCGGCGGGCTATGGCTACACCTTC	CASSQDWAPAGYGYTF
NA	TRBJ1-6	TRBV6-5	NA	TGTGCCAGCGGAAGGACGAGGGCTTTAAATTCACCCCTCCACTTT	CASGRTRALNSPLHF
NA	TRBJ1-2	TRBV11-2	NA	TGTGCCAGCAGCGTAGGGCGGACGGAATATGGCTACACCTTC	CASSVGRTEYGYTF
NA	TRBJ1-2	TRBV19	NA	TGTGCCAGTAGAGGGTCCCCCTTTGGCTACACCTTC	CASRGSPFGYTF
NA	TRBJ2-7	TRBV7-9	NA	TGTGCCAGCAGCTCTGACGACTACGAGCAGTACTTC	CASSSDDYEQYF
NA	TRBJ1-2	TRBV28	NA	TGTGCCAGCAGTTTAGTAGGGAGGGACGGCTACACCTTC	CASSLVGRDGYTF
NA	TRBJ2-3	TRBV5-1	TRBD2	TGCGCCAGCAGCTCAGGACTAGCGGCAGATACGCAGTATTTT	CASSSGLAADTQYF
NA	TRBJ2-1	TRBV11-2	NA	TGTGCCAGCAGCTTAGGGGCGGGCAGGTATGAGCAGTTCTTC	CASSLGAGRYEQFF
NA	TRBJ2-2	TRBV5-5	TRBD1	TGTGCCAGCGAATTCAGGGGGCATGGCACCGGGGAGCTGTTTTTT	CASEFRGHGTGELFF
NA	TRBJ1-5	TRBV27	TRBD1	TGTGCCAGCAGTTTCTCCAGACAGGGTGGAAGCAATCAGCCCCAGCATTTT	CASSFSRQGGSNQPQHF
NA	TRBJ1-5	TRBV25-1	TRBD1	TGTGCCAGCAGTGATTACAGGGGCGATCAGCCCCAGCATTTT	CASSDYRGDQPQHF
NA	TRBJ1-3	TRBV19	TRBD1	TGTGCCACCCACAAGAGGGGGCTTGGAAACACCATATATTTT	CATHKRGLGNTIYF
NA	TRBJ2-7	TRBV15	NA	TGTGCCACCAGCAGAGGGGGTCCGAATTCCTACGAGCAGTACTTC	CATSRGGPNSYEQYF
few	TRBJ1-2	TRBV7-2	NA	TGTGCCAGCAGCTTAACAGGAGACCACTATGGCTACACCTTC	CASSLTGDHYGYTF
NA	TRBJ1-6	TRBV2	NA	TGTGCCAGCAGTGGGACACTCACATCACCCCTCCACTTT	CASSGTLTSPLHF
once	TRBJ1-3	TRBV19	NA	TGTGCCAGTAGCCTTCAACACTTCGGGACGGCTGGAAACACCATATATTTT	CASSLQHFGTAGNTIYF
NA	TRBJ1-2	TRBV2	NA	TGTGCCAGCATGTCAGGAGACTATGGCTACACCTTC	CASMSGDYGYTF
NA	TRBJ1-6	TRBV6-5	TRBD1	TGTGCCAGCGGAGGGGCAGGGGGCTATAATTCACCCCTCCACTTT	CASGGAGGYNSPLHF
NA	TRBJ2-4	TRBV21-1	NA	TGTGCCAGCAGCAGCCCGAGACAAAGCATTCAGTACTTC	CASSSPRQSIQYF
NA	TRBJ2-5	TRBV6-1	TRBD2	TGTGCCAGCAGTGATCGAGCGGGGGGCGCGGAGACCCAGTACTTC	CASSDRAGGAETQYF
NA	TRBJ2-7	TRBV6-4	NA	TGTGCCAGCAGTGACTCCTTGGGGTCCCCGACCTACGAGCAGTACTTC	CASSDSLGSPTYEQYF
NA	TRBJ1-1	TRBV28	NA	TGTGCCAGCAGTTCATCCACCTGGGGCACTGAAGCTTTCTTT	CASSSSTWGTEAFF
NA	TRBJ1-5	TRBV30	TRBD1	TGTGCCTGGAGTTCACAGGGGCCCGCCGGGGGGAACCAGCATTTT	CAWSSQGPAGGNQHF
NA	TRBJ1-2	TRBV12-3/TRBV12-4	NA	TGTGCCAGCAGGAGGAGTGCTAACTATGGCTACACCTTC	CASRRSANYGYTF
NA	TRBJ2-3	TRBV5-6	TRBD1	TGTGCCAGCAGCTTGGTGACAGGGGGCTTCACAGATACGCAGTATTTT	CASSLVTGGFTDTQYF
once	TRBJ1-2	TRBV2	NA	TGTGCCAGCAGGGGCGACAGGTCGGATGGCTACACCTTC	CASRGDRSDGYTF
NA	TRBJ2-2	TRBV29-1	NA	TGCAGCGTTGGTGCCGCAATGGGGACATTTAACACCGGGGAGCTGTTTTTT	CSVGAAMGTFNTGELFF
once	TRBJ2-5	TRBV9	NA	TGTGCCAGCAGCGCAACCGGGACCCGCGAAGAGACCCAGTACTTC	CASSATGTREETQYF
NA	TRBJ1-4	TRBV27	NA	TGTGCCAGCAGTCACAGAAAACAGGGTAATGAAAAACTGTTTTTT	CASSHRKQGNEKLFF
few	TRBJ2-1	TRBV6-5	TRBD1	TGTGCCAGCAGGGGCTCGGGACAGGGAGGCAATGAGCAGTTCTTC	CASRGSGQGGNEQFF
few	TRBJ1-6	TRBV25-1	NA	TGTGCCAGCACCCCGGGCACCGGTTATAATTCACCCCTCCACTTT	CASTPGTGYNSPLHF
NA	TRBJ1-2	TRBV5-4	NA	TGTGCCAGCAGCTTGGAGGAGGGAACGAGCTATGGCTACACCTTC	CASSLEEGTSYGYTF
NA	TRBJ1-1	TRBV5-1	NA	TGCGCCAGCAGCGGTAGACAGAAAGGGGACACTGAAGCTTTCTTT	CASSGRQKGDTEAFF
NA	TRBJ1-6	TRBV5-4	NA	TGTGCCAGCAGCTTGGGGGACCTAAATAATTCACCCCTCCACTTT	CASSLGDLNNSPLHF
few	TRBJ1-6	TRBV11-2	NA	TGTGCCAGCAGCTTGGCGGGAGGGGATAATTCACCCCTCCACTTT	CASSLAGGDNSPLHF
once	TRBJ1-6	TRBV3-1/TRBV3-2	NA	TGTGCCAGCAGCCAGGGGGGACACCAAGTCTCCTATAATTCACCCCTCCACTTT	CASSQGGHQVSYNSPLHF
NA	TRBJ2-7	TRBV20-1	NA	TGCAGTGCTATGGGGAGCTACGAGCAGTACTTC	CSAMGSYEQYF
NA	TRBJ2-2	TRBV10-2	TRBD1	TGCGCCAGTAGGATCGGGGACAGTTACACCGGGGAGCTGTTTTTT	CASRIGDSYTGELFF
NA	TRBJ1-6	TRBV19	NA	TGTGCCAGTAGTAATTCAAGGCGAAGCTCCTATAATTCACCCCTCCACTTT	CASSNSRRSSYNSPLHF